This entry lists 29 T cell receptor beta chains sequenced from one sample in a study of blood T cell repertoires in COVID-19. Assay: immunoSEQ multiplex PCR; the TCRdb copy retains only in-frame clones and omits some. The table lists tens of thousands of clones, 80% to 90% of them singletons, with about 3.7% in the top ten. The sequenced sample was peripheral blood. The receptor set was obtained from a man aged 35-49 years with COVID-19, enrolled during active disease.

J is TRBJ2-1 and V is TRBV5-4; D is possibly TRBD2 (6 bases). In germline, CDR1 is SGHNT, CDR2 YYREEE (reference sequence). Trimming stripped 3 bases from V and 3 bases from J, with 7 bases between. This CDR3 contains 13 residues. The CDR3, as DNA: TGTGCCAGCAGCTGGGGGGTCTACAATGAGCAGTTCTTC. Encoded protein: CASSWGVYNEQFF.

This chain uses TRBV5-8 with TRBJ2-7; 7 bases align to TRBD1. With 4 bases clipped from V and 2 bases from J, the junction kept 6 bases outside the gene matches. CDR1 is SGHTS, CDR2 YDEGEE, per germline. The CDR3 totals 14 residues. CDR3 in DNA: TGTGCCAGCAGCCCGAGGGGACAGCCCTACGAGCAGTACTTC. It encodes CASSPRGQPYEQYF.

The rearrangement uses TRBV11-2 and TRBJ2-7, with TRBD1 as a possible D gene (6 bases). V dropped 5 bases and J dropped 2 bases, with 19 bases sitting between them. CDR3 length: 16 residues. Germline loops: CDR1 SGHAT, CDR2 FQNNGV. This CDR3 reads CASSLKTGPGAYEQYF. The DNA of the CDR3 is TGTGCCAGCAGCCTAAAAACAGGGCCAGGGGCCTACGAGCAGTACTTC.

The chain uses TRBV27 and TRBJ2-1; D remains unclear. The CDR3 has 13 amino acids. Germline V gives CDR1 MNHEY, CDR2 SMNVEV (reference sequence). The V end was cut by 3 bases, the J end by 5 bases, with 8 bases between. CDR3 protein: CASSFAGDNEQFF. As DNA, the CDR3 is TGTGCCAGCAGTTTTGCCGGTGACAATGAGCAGTTCTTC.

V and J are TRBV10-3 and TRBJ2-7; possible D gene TRBD1, 5 bases. The V end was cut by 6 bases, the J end by 3 bases, with 12 bases between. Germline lookup yields CDR1 ENHRY and CDR2 SYGVKD. The CDR3 is made up of 13 amino acids. The CDR3 spells CAIRPGQDYEQYF. The CDR3 nucleotides read TGTGCCATCAGGCCCGGACAAGACTACGAGCAGTACTTC.

This clone was detected only a few times. The chain has TRBV10-1 and TRBJ1-2, with a possible D match to TRBD1 (6 bases). This CDR3 is built from 16 residues. V lost 0 bases, J lost 4 bases, and 15 bases lay in between. Germline values: CDR1 WNHNN, CDR2 SYGVQD (reference sequence). The CDR3 is CASSESRLGQAYGYTF. The CDR3 DNA sequence: TGCGCCAGCAGTGAGTCGAGGTTGGGACAAGCCTATGGCTACACCTTC.

CDR3 in amino acids: CAWSGQGGPEAFF. DNA of the CDR3: TGTGCCTGGAGTGGACAGGGTGGCCCTGAAGCTTTCTTT. The J gene is TRBJ1-1, the V gene TRBV30; 7 nucleotides align to TRBD1. This CDR3 has 13 residues. Germline V lookup: CDR1 GTSNPN, CDR2 SVGIG (reference sequence). V lost 1 base to trimming and J lost 6 bases; unmatched junction nucleotides: 5.

The chain is built from TRBV19 and TRBJ2-6; possibly TRBD1 for D (6 bases). CDR1 and CDR2 (germline): LNHDA, SQIVND (reference sequence). Trimming took off 4 bases at V and 0 bases at J, with 13 bases between the two ends. The CDR3 covers 17 residues. The CDR3 nucleotides are TGTGCCAGTAGTAGCCAGGGGTCCCCCTCTGGGGCCAACGTCCTGACTTTC. Protein sequence: CASSSQGSPSGANVLTF. The whole variable domain, filled in from reference TRBV19 and TRBJ2-6, reads DGGITQSPKYLFRKEGQNVTLSCEQNLNHDAMYWYRQDPGQGLRLIYYSQIVNDFQKGDIAEGYSVSREKKESFPLTVTSAQKNPTAFYLCASSSQGSPSGANVLTFGAGSRLTVL.

The chain has TRBV13 and TRBJ2-5; 11 bases agree with TRBD1. The CDR3 is 17 amino acids. V trimming: 0 bases; J trimming: 5 bases; junction bases outside the gene matches: 8. The germline CDR1 and CDR2 sequences are PRHDT and FYEKMQ (reference sequence). The CDR3: CASSLGLTDRGRETQYF. The CDR3 nucleotides read TGTGCCAGCAGCTTAGGCCTAACGGACAGGGGGCGGGAGACCCAGTACTTC.

CDR3 amino acids: CASGGGANEKLFF. CDR3 coding DNA: TGTGCCAGCGGTGGGGGGGCTAATGAAAAACTGTTTTTT. The chain has TRBV28 and TRBJ1-4; D is perhaps TRBD1 (5 bases). The CDR3 sequence is 13 residues long. Per germline, CDR1 MDHEN and CDR2 SYDVKM. V shed 8 bases and J shed 3 bases, with 10 bases lying between them.

The V call is TRBV10-3, the J call TRBJ2-1; perhaps TRBD1 as D (6 bases). Between the trimmed V and J ends, which lost 4 bases and 2 bases, there was a span of 9 bases. The CDR3 is 14 amino acids. Germline V gene sequence: CDR1 ENHRY, CDR2 SYGVKD. Written as DNA, the CDR3 is TGTGCCATCAGTGGACAGGCTGCCTACAATGAGCAGTTCTTC. It translates to CAISGQAAYNEQFF.

The CDR3 DNA sequence: TGTGCCAGCTCACCACCGATCTGGGGGGGCTCTGGGGCCAACGTCCTGACTTTC. Its protein product is CASSPPIWGGSGANVLTF. The gene calls are TRBV18 and TRBJ2-6, with TRBD2 matching over 7 bases. This CDR3 has 18 residues. V was pared by 0 bases and J by 0 bases, with 5 bases of the junction left unmatched. CDR1 KGHSH and CDR2 LQKENI come from the germline V gene.

This clone was seen a single time. The chain carries TRBV3-1 (or the pseudogene TRBV3-2) and TRBJ1-2; D perhaps matches TRBD1 (5 bases). Trimming removed 0 bases from V and 7 bases from J, with 15 bases in between. This CDR3 contains 15 residues. Germline assignment: CDR1 LGHDT and CDR2 YNNKEL (reference sequence). The CDR3: CASSQDLGRAGGYTF. CDR3 sequence (DNA): TGTGCCAGCAGCCAAGATCTGGGCAGGGCCGGTGGCTACACCTTC.

This chain uses TRBV9 with TRBJ1-2; D gene ambiguous. V shed 2 bases and J shed 7 bases, with 12 bases lying between them. There are 13 residues in the CDR3. From germline, CDR1 is SGDLS and CDR2 YYNGEE. The DNA for the CDR3 is TGTGCCAGCAGCGTTTCGGGGAGGGCTGGCTACACCTTC. Translated, it gives CASSVSGRAGYTF.

The chain uses TRBV5-6 and TRBJ2-7, with 7 bases matching TRBD1. The CDR3 runs to 17 residues. V lost 4 bases, J lost 5 bases, and 18 bases stayed unmatched. Germline V gene lookup returns CDR1 SGHDT and CDR2 YYEEEE. CDR3 DNA: TGTGCCAGCAGCCCGGAAGGGTGGAACAGGGGAGTCCACGAGCAGTACTTC. This sequence encodes CASSPEGWNRGVHEQYF. The entire variable domain, with the rest obtained from reference TRBV5-6 and TRBJ2-7, is as follows: DAGVTQSPTHLIKTRGQQVTLRCSPKSGHDTVSWYQQALGQGPQFIFQYYEEEERQRGNFPDRFSGHQFPNYSSELNVNALLLGDSALYLCASSPEGWNRGVHEQYFGPGTRLTVT.

The rearrangement uses TRBV5-4 and TRBJ2-7, with a tentative D call TRBD2 (5 bases). The CDR3 loop spans 14 amino acids. With 4 bases removed from V and 3 bases from J, the gap between germline ends came to 14 bases. In germline, CDR1 is SGHNT, CDR2 YYREEE (reference sequence). The CDR3 DNA follows: TGTGCCAGCAGCCAAGGCGGGTTAAACTACGAGCAGTACTTC. Translating it yields CASSQGGLNYEQYF.

J is TRBJ1-1 and V is TRBV11-2; D gene unclear. Germline CDR1 and CDR2: SGHAT and FQNNGV. This CDR3 comprises 14 residues. V lost 5 bases to trimming and J lost 6 bases, with 16 bases between them. CDR3 region: CASSPHRGFPEAFF. CDR3 DNA sequence: TGTGCCAGCAGCCCCCACCGCGGGTTTCCTGAAGCTTTCTTT.

The V call is TRBV7-3, the J call TRBJ1-2, with a possible D match to TRBD1 (5 bases). The germline V and J ends were trimmed by 5 bases and 8 bases, with 18 bases remaining between them. CDR1 and CDR2 from the germline V gene are SGHTA and FQGTGA. This CDR3 region has 14 residues. The CDR3 spells CASSPEGPTVGYTF. The CDR3 region has the DNA TGTGCCAGCAGCCCGGAGGGACCCACAGTAGGCTACACCTTC.

This clone was found once. DNA of the CDR3: TGTGCCAGCAGTGAAGGGCAGGGCCAGGACACCATATATTTT. This gives the protein CASSEGQGQDTIYF. This chain joins TRBV2 and TRBJ1-3, with a weak D call TRBD1 (5 bases). The germline V gene encodes CDR1 SNHLY and CDR2 FYNNEI. The CDR3 spans 14 residues. V gave up 1 base and J gave up 8 bases, with 12 bases separating them.

The chain recombines TRBV30 with TRBJ1-4; 9 positions agree with TRBD1. The V segment lost 3 bases and the J segment 8 bases; nucleotides outside the gene matches: 10. This CDR3 contains 15 residues. Germline values: CDR1 GTSNPN, CDR2 SVGIG (reference sequence). The CDR3 nucleotides are TGTGCCTGGAGCAGAGGGGACAGGGCGAAAGAAAAACTGTTTTTT. Protein: CAWSRGDRAKEKLFF. The full variable domain, rest sourced from reference TRBV30 and TRBJ1-4, is SQTIHQWPATLVQPVGSPLSLECTVEGTSNPNLYWYRQAAGRGLQLLFYSVGIGQISSEVPQNLSASRPQDRQFILSSKKLLLSDSGFYLCAWSRGDRAKEKLFFGSGTQLSVL.

This chain uses TRBV18 with TRBJ2-3; D not certain. V lost 0 bases and J lost 4, with 5 bases in between. Germline CDR1 reads KGHSH; CDR2 reads LQKENI. There are 13 residues in the CDR3. CDR3 sequence reads: CASSPPSADTQYF. The CDR3 DNA sequence: TGTGCCAGCTCACCACCGTCTGCAGATACGCAGTATTTT.

The V gene is TRBV5-1, the J gene TRBJ2-3; 8 bases line up with TRBD1. With V trimmed by 0 bases and J by 5 bases, 8 bases remained unmatched. The germline V gene encodes CDR1 SGHRS and CDR2 YFSETQ. There are 16 residues in the CDR3. The CDR3 spells CASSLGWTGKEDTQYF. CDR3 in DNA: TGCGCCAGCAGCTTGGGCTGGACAGGGAAAGAAGATACGCAGTATTTT.

The CDR3, as DNA: TGCGCCAGCAGCCCCCGGGACAGGGGATATGAAAAACTGTTTTTT. Its protein product is CASSPRDRGYEKLFF. The V call is TRBV4-1, the J call TRBJ1-4, with 10 bases that match TRBD1. Germline CDR1 MGHRA, CDR2 YSYEKL. With 4 bases clipped from V and 6 bases from J, the junction kept 5 bases outside the gene matches. There are 15 residues in the CDR3.

The chain is built from TRBV28 and TRBJ2-3; D unresolved. Germline CDR1 MDHEN, CDR2 SYDVKM. The V gene lost 7 bases and the J gene lost 2 bases, with 10 bases spanning the gap. This CDR3 has 13 residues. CDR3 coding DNA: TGTGCCAGCACCGACTCCTACACAGATACGCAGTATTTT. Amino acids: CASTDSYTDTQYF.

V usage is TRBV5-4 and J usage is TRBJ1-6, with 7 positions matching TRBD1. From germline, CDR1 is SGHNT and CDR2 YYREEE (reference sequence). The CDR3 has 14 amino acids. After removal of 0 bases from V and 7 bases from J, the junction contained 1 base not matched to a gene. The CDR3 spells CASSLDRGNSPLHF. In DNA form, the CDR3 reads TGTGCCAGCAGCTTGGACAGGGGAAATTCACCCCTCCACTTT. The full variable domain, rest sourced from reference TRBV5-4 and TRBJ1-6, is ETGVTQSPTHLIKTRGQQVTLRCSSQSGHNTVSWYQQALGQGPQFIFQYYREEENGRGNFPPRFSGLQFPNYSSELNVNALELDDSALYLCASSLDRGNSPLHFGNGTRLTVT.

This rearrangement joins TRBV5-1 to TRBJ2-1, with TRBD2 identical over 11 bases. The CDR3 contains 13 residues. V was clipped by 7 bases and J by 13 bases; unmatched bases: 10. CDR1 and CDR2 from the germline V gene are SGHRS and YFSETQ. DNA for the CDR3: TGCGCCAGCGCCTTAGCGGGAGGGTCCCTTCAGTTCTTC. This translates into CASALAGGSLQFF.

In DNA form, the CDR3 reads TGTGCCAGCAGCTTAATCAGGCCGGTTCAAATGAACACTGAAGCTTTCTTT. Its translation: CASSLIRPVQMNTEAFF. This rearrangement joins TRBV7-8 to TRBJ1-1, with D unclear. Germline V lookup: CDR1 SGHVS, CDR2 FQNEAQ. The V gene lost 2 bases and the J gene lost 0 bases, with 16 bases spanning the gap. CDR3 size: 17 residues. Full variable domain (rest looked up from reference TRBV7-8 and TRBJ1-1): GAGVSQSPRYKVAKRGQDVALRCDPISGHVSLFWYQQALGQGPEFLTYFQNEAQLDKSGLPSDRFFAERPEGSVSTLKIQRTQQEDSAVYLCASSLIRPVQMNTEAFFGQGTRLTVV.

The J gene is TRBJ2-1, the V gene TRBV11-2; D not resolved. The V end was cut by 2 bases, the J end by 12 bases, with 11 bases between. Germline assignment: CDR1 SGHAT and CDR2 FQNNGV. The CDR3 contains 12 residues. CDR3: CASSLITTGQFF. CDR3 bases: TGTGCCAGCAGCTTAATTACCACGGGGCAGTTCTTC.

The chain combines TRBV6-6 with TRBJ1-5, with 12 bases matching TRBD1. V was pared by 5 bases and J by 0 bases, with 8 bases of the junction left unmatched. Germline values: CDR1 MNHNY, CDR2 SVGAGI (reference sequence). CDR3 length: 18 amino acids. The CDR3 protein is CASSPWDRGRRSNQPQHF. Here the CDR3 DNA reads TGTGCCAGCAGTCCCTGGGACAGGGGGCGCCGTAGCAATCAGCCCCAGCATTTT.